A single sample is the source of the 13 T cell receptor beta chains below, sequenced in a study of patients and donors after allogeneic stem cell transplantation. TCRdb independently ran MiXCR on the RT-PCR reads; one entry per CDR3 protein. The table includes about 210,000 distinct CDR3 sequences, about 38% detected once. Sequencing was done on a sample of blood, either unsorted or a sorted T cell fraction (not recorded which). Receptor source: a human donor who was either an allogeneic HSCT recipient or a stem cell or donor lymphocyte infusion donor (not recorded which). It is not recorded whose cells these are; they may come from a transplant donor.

The CDR3 sequence: CASSLPGQGLYGYTF. Here the CDR3 DNA reads TGCGCCAGCAGCTTACCGGGACAGGGCCTCTATGGCTACACCTTC. V usage is TRBV5-1 and J usage is TRBJ1-2; 9 bases align to TRBD1. Germline values: CDR1 SGHRS, CDR2 YFSETQ. The CDR3 is 15 amino acids. Trimming cost V 2 bases and J 4 bases; bases outside gene matches: 6. Variable domain in full (rest from reference TRBV5-1 and TRBJ1-2): KAGVTQTPRYLIKTRGQQVTLSCSPISGHRSVSWYQQTPGQGLQFLFEYFSETQRNKGNFPGRFSGRQFSNSRSEMNVSTLELGDSALYLCASSLPGQGLYGYTFGSGTRLTVV.

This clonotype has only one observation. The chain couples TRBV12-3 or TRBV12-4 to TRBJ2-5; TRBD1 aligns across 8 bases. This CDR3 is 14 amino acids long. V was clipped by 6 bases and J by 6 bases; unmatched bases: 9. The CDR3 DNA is TGTGCCAGCAGCCTTGACAGGGGATGGCAGACCCAGTACTTC. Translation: CASSLDRGWQTQYF.

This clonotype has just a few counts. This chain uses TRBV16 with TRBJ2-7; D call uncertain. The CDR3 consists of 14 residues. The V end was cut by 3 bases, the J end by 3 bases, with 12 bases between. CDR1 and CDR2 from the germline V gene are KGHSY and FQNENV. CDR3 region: CASSHLGRSYEQYF. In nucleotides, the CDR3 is TGTGCCAGCAGCCACCTGGGCAGGAGCTACGAGCAGTACTTC.

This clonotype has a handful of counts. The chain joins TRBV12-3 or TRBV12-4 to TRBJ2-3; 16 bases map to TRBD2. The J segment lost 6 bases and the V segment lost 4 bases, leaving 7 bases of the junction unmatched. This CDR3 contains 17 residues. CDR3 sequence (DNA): TGTGCCAGCAGTTGGGGACTAGCGGGGGGGCCTTTTGATACGCAGTATTTT. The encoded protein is CASSWGLAGGPFDTQYF.

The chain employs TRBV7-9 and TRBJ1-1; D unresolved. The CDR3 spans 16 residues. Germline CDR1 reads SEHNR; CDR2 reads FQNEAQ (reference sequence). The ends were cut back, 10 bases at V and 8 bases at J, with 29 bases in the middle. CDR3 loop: CATEGADPSSLAEAFF. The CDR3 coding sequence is TGTGCCACCGAGGGAGCCGATCCATCCTCATTAGCCGAAGCTTTCTTT.

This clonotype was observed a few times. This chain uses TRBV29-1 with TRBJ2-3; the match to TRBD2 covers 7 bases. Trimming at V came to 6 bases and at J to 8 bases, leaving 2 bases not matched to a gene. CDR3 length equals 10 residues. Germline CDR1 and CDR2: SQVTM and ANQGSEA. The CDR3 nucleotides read TGCAGCGTCGGGGAGGGTACGCAGTATTTT. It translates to CSVGEGTQYF.

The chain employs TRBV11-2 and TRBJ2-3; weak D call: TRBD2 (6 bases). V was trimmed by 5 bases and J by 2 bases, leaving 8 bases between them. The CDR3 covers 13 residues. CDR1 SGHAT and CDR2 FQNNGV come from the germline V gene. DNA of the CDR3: TGTGCCAGCAGCCAGGACTACACAGATACGCAGTATTTT. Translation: CASSQDYTDTQYF. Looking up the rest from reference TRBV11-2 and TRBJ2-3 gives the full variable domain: EAGVAQSPRYKIIEKRQSVAFWCNPISGHATLYWYQQILGQGPKLLIQFQNNGVVDDSQLPKDRFSAERLKGVDSTLKIQPAKLEDSAVYLCASSQDYTDTQYFGPGTRLTVL.

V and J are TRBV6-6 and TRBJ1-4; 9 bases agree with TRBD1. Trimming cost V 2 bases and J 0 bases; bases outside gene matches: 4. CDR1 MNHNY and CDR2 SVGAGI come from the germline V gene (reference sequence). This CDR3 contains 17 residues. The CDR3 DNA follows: TGTGCCAGCAGTTACGGGGACAGGGACGCAACTAATGAAAAACTGTTTTTT. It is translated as CASSYGDRDATNEKLFF.

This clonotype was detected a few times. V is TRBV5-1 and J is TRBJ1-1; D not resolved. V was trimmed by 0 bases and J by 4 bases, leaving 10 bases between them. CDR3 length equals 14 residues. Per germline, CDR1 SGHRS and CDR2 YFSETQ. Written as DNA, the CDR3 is TGCGCCAGCAGCTTGGAGCCGGTGCGCACTGAAGCTTTCTTT. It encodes CASSLEPVRTEAFF.

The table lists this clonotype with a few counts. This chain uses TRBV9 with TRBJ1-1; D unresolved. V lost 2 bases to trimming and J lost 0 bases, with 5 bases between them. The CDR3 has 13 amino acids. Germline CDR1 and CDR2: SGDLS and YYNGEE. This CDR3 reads CASSVSMNTEAFF. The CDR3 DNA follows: TGTGCCAGCAGCGTGTCCATGAACACTGAAGCTTTCTTT.

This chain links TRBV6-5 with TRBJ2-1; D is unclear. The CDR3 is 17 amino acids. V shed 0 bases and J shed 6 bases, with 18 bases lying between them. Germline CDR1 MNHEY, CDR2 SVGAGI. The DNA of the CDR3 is TGTGCCAGCAGTTACTCGAAGTGGGGAACCCCCTCCAATGAGCAGTTCTTC. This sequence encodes CASSYSKWGTPSNEQFF.

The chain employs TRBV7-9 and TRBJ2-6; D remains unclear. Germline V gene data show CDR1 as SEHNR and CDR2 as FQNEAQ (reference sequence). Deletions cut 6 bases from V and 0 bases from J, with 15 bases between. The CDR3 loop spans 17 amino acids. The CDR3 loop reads CASRPSSRLSGANVLTF. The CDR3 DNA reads TGTGCCAGCAGACCCTCCTCGCGGCTCTCTGGGGCCAACGTCCTGACTTTC. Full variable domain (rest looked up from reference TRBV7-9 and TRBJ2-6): DTGVSQNPRHKITKRGQNVTFRCDPISEHNRLYWYRQTLGQGPEFLTYFQNEAQLEKSRLLSDRFSAERPKGSFSTLEIQRTEQGDSAMYLCASRPSSRLSGANVLTFGAGSRLTVL.

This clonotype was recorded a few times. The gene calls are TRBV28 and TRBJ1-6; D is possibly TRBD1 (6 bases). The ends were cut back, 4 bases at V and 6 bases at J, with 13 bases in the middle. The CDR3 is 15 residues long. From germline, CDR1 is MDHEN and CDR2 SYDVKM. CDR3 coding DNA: TGTGCCAGCAGTTCCCAGGGACAAAGTAATTCACCCCTCCACTTT. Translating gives CASSSQGQSNSPLHF.